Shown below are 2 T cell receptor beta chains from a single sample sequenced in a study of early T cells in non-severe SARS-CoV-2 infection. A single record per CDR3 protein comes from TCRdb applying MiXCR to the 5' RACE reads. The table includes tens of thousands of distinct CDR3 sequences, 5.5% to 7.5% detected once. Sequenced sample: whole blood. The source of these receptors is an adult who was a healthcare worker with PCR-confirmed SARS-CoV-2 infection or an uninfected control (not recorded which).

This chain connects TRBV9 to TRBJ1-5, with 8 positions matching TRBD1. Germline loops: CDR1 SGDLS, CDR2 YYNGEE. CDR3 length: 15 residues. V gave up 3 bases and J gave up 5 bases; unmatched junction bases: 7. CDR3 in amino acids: CASSAGQGRDQPQHF. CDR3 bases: TGTGCCAGCAGCGCAGGACAGGGAAGGGATCAGCCCCAGCATTTT.

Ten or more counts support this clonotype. The CDR3 sequence is CASGLYTGATSLYNQPQHF. The CDR3 DNA follows: TGTGCTAGTGGTTTGTATACAGGGGCGACATCCCTTTACAATCAGCCCCAGCATTTT. The chain joins TRBV12-5 to TRBJ1-5; TRBD1 matches 7 bases. Germline CDR1 reads LGHNT; CDR2 reads FRNRAP. With V trimmed by 2 bases and J by 3 bases, 16 bases remained unmatched. The CDR3 is 19 amino acids.